Following are 21 T cell receptor beta chains from one sample sequenced in a study of blood T cell repertoires in COVID-19. TCRdb's table, derived via immunoSEQ multiplex PCR, lists solely in-frame clones and lacks some. This table has 150,000 to 200,000 clones, 87% appearing once. The sample taken for sequencing was peripheral blood. These receptors came from a human donor in a cohort sampled during active COVID-19.

The V call is TRBV4-1, the J call TRBJ1-2, with 9 bases fitting TRBD1. The junction had 4 bases not matched to a gene; V was cut back by 1 base and J by 4 bases. Germline V gene lookup returns CDR1 MGHRA and CDR2 YSYEKL. The CDR3 has 15 amino acids. CDR3 loop: CASSQAVDRGYGYTF. The CDR3 nucleotides are TGCGCCAGCAGCCAAGCCGTGGACAGGGGCTATGGCTACACCTTC.

The chain employs TRBV12-1 and TRBJ1-2; TRBD1 reflects the table's D call only, with no check against the DNA. TRBV12-1 is a documented pseudogene. The CDR3 is made up of 14 amino acids. Written as DNA, the CDR3 is TGTGCCAGCAGCTTTGCAAGGGGTGGCTATGGCTACACCTTC. It yields the protein CASSFARGGYGYTF.

This chain joins TRBV5-1 and TRBJ2-7; the D gene is possibly TRBD2 (5 bases). V was shortened by 6 bases and J by 3 bases, with 19 bases between the two germline ends. CDR1 is SGHRS and CDR2 is YFSETQ in the germline V gene. The CDR3 has 15 residues. CDR3 sequence: CASTSGELRGYEQYF. DNA of the CDR3: TGCGCCAGCACTTCCGGGGAGCTCCGGGGCTACGAGCAGTACTTC.

This clone was counted a few times. The CDR3 DNA is TGTGCCAGTAAATGGACTAGCGGGAGCCCAAACACCGGGGAGCTGTTTTTT. This sequence encodes CASKWTSGSPNTGELFF. This rearrangement joins TRBV19 to TRBJ2-2; 13 bases match TRBD2. Germline lookup yields CDR1 LNHDA and CDR2 SQIVND (reference sequence). V shed 7 bases, J shed 2 bases, and the junction held 7 bases outside the gene matches. There are 17 residues in the CDR3. The complete variable domain, with remaining parts taken from reference TRBV19 and TRBJ2-2, reads DGGITQSPKYLFRKEGQNVTLSCEQNLNHDAMYWYRQDPGQGLRLIYYSQIVNDFQKGDIAEGYSVSREKKESFPLTVTSAQKNPTAFYLCASKWTSGSPNTGELFFGEGSRLTVL.

The chain links TRBV5-1 to TRBJ2-5, with 14 bases matching TRBD2. CDR3 length: 17 residues. V was pared by 3 bases and J by 3 bases, with 7 bases of the junction left unmatched. Germline V lookup: CDR1 SGHRS, CDR2 YFSETQ. The CDR3 DNA reads as TGCGCCAGCAGCTCGGGACTAGCGGGGGCCAGGAAAGAGACCCAGTACTTC. Encoded protein: CASSSGLAGARKETQYF.

The chain combines TRBV19 with TRBJ2-1, with D perhaps matching TRBD2 (7 bases). The V end lost 3 bases, the J end lost 8 bases, and 14 bases lay between the germline ends. This CDR3 is built from 14 residues. CDR1 LNHDA and CDR2 SQIVND come from the germline V gene (reference sequence). The CDR3 region is CASSIRGGDDEQFF. CDR3 nucleotide sequence: TGTGCCAGTAGTATCCGAGGGGGGGACGATGAGCAGTTCTTC.

The genes are TRBV29-1 and TRBJ2-7, with 8 bases aligning to TRBD1. The CDR3 runs 13 residues. Per germline, CDR1 SQVTM and CDR2 ANQGSEA. V lost 2 bases to trimming and J lost 7 bases; unmatched junction nucleotides: 7. The CDR3 region has the DNA TGCAGCGTTGAAATCGGGACAGGATTAGAGCAGTACTTC. Its translation is CSVEIGTGLEQYF.

J is TRBJ2-1 and V is TRBV30, with a possible D match to TRBD1 (6 bases). Looked up from germline, CDR1 is GTSNPN and CDR2 is SVGIG (reference sequence). The CDR3 length is 14 residues. Trimming shortened V by 4 bases and J by 5 bases, and 15 bases separated the two germline ends. The CDR3 spells CAWTTGSWNNEQFF. The CDR3 bases are TGTGCCTGGACCACAGGGTCATGGAACAATGAGCAGTTCTTC.

The chain is built from TRBV7-2 and TRBJ1-1; possible D gene TRBD1, 5 bases. V gave up 2 bases and J gave up 0 bases, with 16 bases separating them. The germline V gene encodes CDR1 SGHTA and CDR2 FQGNSA. The CDR3 is made up of 17 amino acids. The DNA of the CDR3 is TGTGCCAGCAGCTTACATCAGGGAAGCACTATGAACACTGAAGCTTTCTTT. Its protein is CASSLHQGSTMNTEAFF.

The DNA of the CDR3 is TGTGCCAGTAGTGACTGGATTGAGTCCTACGAGCAGTACTTC. Its translation: CASSDWIESYEQYF. V and J are TRBV19 and TRBJ2-7; D uncertain. Germline V gene data show CDR1 as LNHDA and CDR2 as SQIVND (reference sequence). Trimming cost V 5 bases and J 1 base, with 12 bases left between them. There are 14 residues in the CDR3. The whole variable domain, filled in from reference TRBV19 and TRBJ2-7, reads DGGITQSPKYLFRKEGQNVTLSCEQNLNHDAMYWYRQDPGQGLRLIYYSQIVNDFQKGDIAEGYSVSREKKESFPLTVTSAQKNPTAFYLCASSDWIESYEQYFGPGTRLTVT.

The chain recombines TRBV7-2 with TRBJ2-7; 9 bases agree with TRBD2. Germline V CDR1 and CDR2: SGHTA, FQGNSA. Unmatched junction bases numbered 9, after V lost 1 base and J lost 5 bases. The CDR3 covers 16 residues. The CDR3 loop reads CASSLGIAGATDEQYF. The CDR3 DNA is TGTGCCAGCAGCTTAGGGATAGCGGGAGCAACCGACGAGCAGTACTTC.

The count of this clone is one. The rearrangement uses TRBV28 and TRBJ2-7; 8 nucleotides match TRBD1. V trimming: 0 bases; J trimming: 4 bases; junction bases outside the gene matches: 8. The CDR3 is 16 amino acids. Per the germline V gene, CDR1 is MDHEN and CDR2 is SYDVKM. CDR3 region: CASSLWEQGALYEQYF. DNA of the CDR3: TGTGCCAGCAGTTTATGGGAGCAGGGGGCACTGTACGAGCAGTACTTC. Supplemented by reference TRBV28 and TRBJ2-7, the full variable domain reads DVKVTQSSRYLVKRTGEKVFLECVQDMDHENMFWYRQDPGLGLRLIYFSYDVKMKEKGDIPEGYSVSREKKERFSLILESASTNQTSMYLCASSLWEQGALYEQYFGPGTRLTVT.

The chain links TRBV2 to TRBJ1-2; D perhaps matches TRBD1 (5 bases). The germline V and J ends were trimmed by 11 bases and 5 bases, with 18 bases remaining between them. The length of the CDR3 is 13 residues. Germline V gene data show CDR1 as SNHLY and CDR2 as FYNNEI. CDR3 amino acids: CAGGGGALYGYTF. In DNA form, the CDR3 reads TGTGCCGGCGGGGGTGGAGCACTATATGGCTACACCTTC.

The chain is built from TRBV7-9 and TRBJ1-1; perhaps TRBD1 as D (6 bases). V lost 1 base and J 3 bases, leaving 9 bases between the germline ends. Germline loops: CDR1 SEHNR, CDR2 FQNEAQ (reference sequence). This CDR3 contains 14 residues. In DNA, the CDR3 is TGTGCCAGCAGCTTAGGGGGGCCGGACACTGAAGCTTTCTTT. This codes for CASSLGGPDTEAFF. The entire variable domain, with the rest obtained from reference TRBV7-9 and TRBJ1-1, is as follows: DTGVSQNPRHKITKRGQNVTFRCDPISEHNRLYWYRQTLGQGPEFLTYFQNEAQLEKSRLLSDRFSAERPKGSFSTLEIQRTEQGDSAMYLCASSLGGPDTEAFFGQGTRLTVV.

The chain carries TRBV5-1 and TRBJ2-7, with 9 bases aligning to TRBD2. Trimming at V came to 1 base and at J to 5 bases, leaving 4 bases not matched to a gene. Germline loops: CDR1 SGHRS, CDR2 YFSETQ. This CDR3 is built from 14 residues. This chain's CDR3 is CASSLQASGDEQYF. As DNA, the CDR3 is TGCGCCAGCAGCTTGCAGGCTAGCGGGGACGAGCAGTACTTC.

The chain joins TRBV19 to TRBJ2-7; D might be TRBD2 (5 bases). The CDR3 contains 11 residues. V was clipped by 8 bases and J by 4 bases, with 9 bases between them. The germline CDR1 and CDR2 sequences are LNHDA and SQIVND (reference sequence). The CDR3 DNA is TGTGCCAGTCGTGAGGGTTACGAGCAGTACTTC. Residues: CASREGYEQYF.

The CDR3 nucleotides read TGTGCCAGTGGATCAGGGCGGGGGACTGAAGCTTTCTTT. Protein sequence: CASGSGRGTEAFF. The chain has TRBV19 and TRBJ1-1, with a possible D match to TRBD1 (5 bases). The CDR3 extends over 13 amino acids. Germline CDR1 reads LNHDA; CDR2 reads SQIVND (reference sequence). Trimming took 8 bases from V and 5 from J, leaving 15 bases between them.

V gene TRBV3-1 (or the pseudogene TRBV3-2) combines with J gene TRBJ2-1, with 10 bases aligning to TRBD2. V was pared by 0 bases and J by 3 bases, with 8 bases of the junction left unmatched. This CDR3 has 18 amino acids. Germline CDR1 LGHDT, CDR2 YNNKEL (reference sequence). The DNA of the CDR3 is TGTGCCAGCAGCCAAGAAGTCGGACTAGCGGTTATCTACAATGAGCAGTTCTTC. It codes for CASSQEVGLAVIYNEQFF.

The chain couples TRBV2 to TRBJ2-3; 10 bases fit TRBD2. V was pared by 2 bases and J by 8 bases, with 4 bases of the junction left unmatched. The CDR3 is 14 amino acids. Germline loops: CDR1 SNHLY, CDR2 FYNNEI. The CDR3 DNA reads as TGTGCCAGCAGTGAACTAGCGGGGGAATCTACGCAGTATTTT. Residues: CASSELAGESTQYF.

CDR3 amino acids: CASSLTRVAEAFF. The CDR3 DNA sequence: TGTGCCAGTAGTCTCACCAGGGTGGCGGAAGCTTTCTTT. The chain uses TRBV19 and TRBJ1-1, with D possibly TRBD1 on 5 matching bases. Looked up from germline, CDR1 is LNHDA and CDR2 is SQIVND (reference sequence). The CDR3 is 13 residues long. The V end was cut by 5 bases, the J end by 8 bases, with 15 bases between.

The CDR3 DNA is TGTGCCAGCAGGTGGGACAGGGATGAAGCTTTCTTT. Protein: CASRWDRDEAFF. This rearrangement joins TRBV2 to TRBJ1-1; 9 positions agree with TRBD1. V lost 6 bases, J lost 7 bases, and 3 bases stayed unmatched. The length of the CDR3 is 12 residues. From germline, CDR1 is SNHLY and CDR2 FYNNEI.